This T cell receptor beta chain is drawn from a study of control samples from healthy donors and cancer patients. V lost 11 bases and J lost 4, with 17 bases in between. The germline gives CDR1 WNHNN, CDR2 SYGVQD (reference sequence). The CDR3 has 14 residues. Only in-frame clones appear in the TCRdb table, and some are missing; sequencing was by immunoSEQ multiplex PCR. The table lists 160,000 or so clones, around nine tenths of them singletons. This receptor was obtained from a woman between 25 and 40 years old in good health. Sequencing used blood. The J gene is TRBJ2-2, the V gene TRBV10-1; D is perhaps TRBD2 (7 bases). The CDR3 loop reads CAGRGDHLTGELFF. The CDR3 DNA sequence: TGCGCCGGGAGGGGGGACCACCTCACCGGGGAGCTGTTTTTT.